Sequencing of this TCR beta chain was carried out in a study of blood T cell repertoires in COVID-19. About the study: The origin of the acute and convalescent COVID-19 samples was the United States, Italy and Spain. In each case, the material was cDNA or gDNA derived from T cells, B-cell-depleted T cells, or PBMCs.

The CDR3 has 15 amino acids. The V segment lost 3 bases and the J segment 4 bases; nucleotides outside the gene matches: 7. From germline, CDR1 is SGDLS and CDR2 YYNGEE. Authors' analysis steps: Estimates of nucleated cell counts were drawn from the amplification of reference gene primers. Libraries were prepared by immunoSEQ multiplex PCR; TCRdb keeps only in-frame clonotypes and omits some of them. The V and J calls and clone size come from that table; D and trimming were worked out from the DNA. The top ten clones hold less than 2% of a sample with about 110,000 clones, 60% to 85% of them seen once.

Input material: peripheral blood. The sequence derives from a woman between 40 and 55 years old with acute or convalescent COVID-19. The chain has TRBV9 and TRBJ2-7; TRBD1 aligns across 10 bases. The CDR3 region is CASSATGGGGYEQYF. The CDR3, as DNA: TGTGCCAGCAGCGCGACAGGGGGCGGTGGGTACGAGCAGTACTTC.